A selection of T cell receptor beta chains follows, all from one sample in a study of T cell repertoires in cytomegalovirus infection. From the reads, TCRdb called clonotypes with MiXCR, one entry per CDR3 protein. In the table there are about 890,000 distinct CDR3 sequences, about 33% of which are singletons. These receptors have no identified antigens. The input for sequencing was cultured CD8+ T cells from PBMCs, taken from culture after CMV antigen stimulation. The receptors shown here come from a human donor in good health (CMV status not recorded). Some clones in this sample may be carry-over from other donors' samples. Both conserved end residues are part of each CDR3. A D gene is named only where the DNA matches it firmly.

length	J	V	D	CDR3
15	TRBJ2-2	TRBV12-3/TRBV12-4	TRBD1	CASSPGQGFGGELFF
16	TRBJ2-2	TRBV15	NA	CATWGLGQGNTGELFF
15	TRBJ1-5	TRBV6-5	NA	CASRSTRYSNQPQHF
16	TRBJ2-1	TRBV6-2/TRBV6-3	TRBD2	CASSTPTSGTDNEQFF
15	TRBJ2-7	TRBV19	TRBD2	CASSIIIGLGGEQYF
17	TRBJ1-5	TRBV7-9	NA	CASSPWGVRVSNQPQHF
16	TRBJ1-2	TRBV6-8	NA	CASSPLDGDAAYGYTF
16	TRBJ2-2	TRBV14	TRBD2	CASSQWGGTNTGELFF
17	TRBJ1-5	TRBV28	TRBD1	CVSRHPRDRGSNQPQHF
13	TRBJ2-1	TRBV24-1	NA	CATSEEGRNEQFF
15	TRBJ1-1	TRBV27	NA	CASSLSDSRNTEAFF
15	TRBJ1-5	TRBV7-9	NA	CASSADSQEGQPQHF
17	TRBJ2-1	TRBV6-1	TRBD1	CASTLEPGTGAYNEQFF
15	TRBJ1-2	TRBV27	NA	CASSAYRAGPYGYTF
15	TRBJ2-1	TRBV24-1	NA	CATSDDRLSYNEQFF
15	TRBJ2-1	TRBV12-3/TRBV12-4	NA	CASSLFARGGNEQFF
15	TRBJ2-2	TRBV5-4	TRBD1	CASSWGQGAGGELFF
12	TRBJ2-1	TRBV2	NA	CASKTGKGEQFF
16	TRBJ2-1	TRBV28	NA	CASSLSPLAYDNEQFF
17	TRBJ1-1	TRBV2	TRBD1	CASSSRDRLLENTEAFF
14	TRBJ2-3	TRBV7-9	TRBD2	CASSWTSGPDTQYF
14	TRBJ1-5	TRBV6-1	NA	CASSGRGINQPQHF
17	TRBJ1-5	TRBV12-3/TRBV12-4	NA	CASNPRLTAPSYQPQHF
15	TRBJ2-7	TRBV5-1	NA	CASSLEGSPGYEQYF
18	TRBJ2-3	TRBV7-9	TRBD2	CASSFPTGTSGGADTQYF
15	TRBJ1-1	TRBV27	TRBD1	CASRRDRGMNTEAFF
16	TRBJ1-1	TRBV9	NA	CASSVGLLGGKAEAFF
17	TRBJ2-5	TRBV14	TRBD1	CASSREWAGQGQETQYF
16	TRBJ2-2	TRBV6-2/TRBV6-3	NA	CASSARGGKNTGELFF
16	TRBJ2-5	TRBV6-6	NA	CASSYIGQRVQETQYF
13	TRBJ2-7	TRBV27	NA	CASGTGTLYEQYF
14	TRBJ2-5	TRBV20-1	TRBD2	CSARTSGGIWTQYF
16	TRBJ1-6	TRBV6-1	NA	CASSHSVQVDYSPLHF
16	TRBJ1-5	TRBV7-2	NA	CASSSVQGRNNQPQHF
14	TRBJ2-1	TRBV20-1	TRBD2	CGLPPSGLHNEQFF
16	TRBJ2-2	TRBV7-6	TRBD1	CASSLYGQGDTGELFF
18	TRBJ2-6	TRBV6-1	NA	CASSEIGYSLSGANVLTF
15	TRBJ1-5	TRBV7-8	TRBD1	CASSSTGQLNQPQHF
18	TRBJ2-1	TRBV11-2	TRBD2	CASSLGASGGAAYNEQFF
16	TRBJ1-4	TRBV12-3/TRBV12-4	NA	CASSLAPGRRREKLFF